The source of this T cell receptor (beta chain) is a study of response to subunit inactivated influenza vaccine. There are 14 residues in the CDR3. Looked up from germline, CDR1 is ENHRY and CDR2 is SYGVKD. V lost 3 bases to trimming and J lost 3 bases, with 12 bases between them. General observations from the study: That few new T cells are recruited by each seasonal influenza vaccination was the authors' suggestion.

Concerning this clonotype itself: Its target is not known.

In TCRdb, the RT-PCR reads were re-called with MiXCR into one record per CDR3 protein. The sample carries over 750,000 distinct CDR3 sequences, roughly 20% recorded once. The TCR originated in a man in his forties or fifties who received an inactivated influenza vaccine. The genes are TRBV10-3 and TRBJ2-7; D is perhaps TRBD1 (6 bases). The sample was PBMCs from blood, taken 5 to 6 days after vaccination. Here the CDR3 reads CAISDPGQNYEQYF. In DNA, the CDR3 is TGTGCCATCAGTGATCCGGGACAAAACTACGAGCAGTACTTC.